This T cell receptor (beta chain) was captured in a study of T cells in localized non-small cell lung cancer. Data came from immunoSEQ multiplex PCR; TCRdb stores just in-frame clones and leaves some out. This table holds around 2,800 clones, around 27% found once. The CDR3 contains 16 residues. Germline V gene sequence: CDR1 SGHNT, CDR2 YENEEA. The V segment lost 3 bases and the J segment 5 bases; nucleotides outside the gene matches: 10. General study results and limits: Uninvolved adjacent lung had the highest recorded T cell clonality, with tumor below it.

This clone is medium-sized (0.01 to 0.1%) by share. What it binds is unknown. This receptor was taken from a female donor over 55 with stage III lung adenocarcinoma. Material: lung tumor tissue, obtained before any cancer treatment. V gene TRBV11-3 combines with J gene TRBJ2-5, with TRBD2 matching over 9 bases. CDR3 in DNA: TGTGCCAGCAGCTTCCTGACTAGCGGAGGCTCGGAGACCCAGTACTTC. Encoded protein: CASSFLTSGGSETQYF.